A selection of T cell receptor beta chains follows, all from one sample in a study of radiotherapy plus CTLA-4 blockade in lung cancer. Assay: immunoSEQ multiplex PCR; the TCRdb copy retains only in-frame clones and omits some. This table holds 80,000 to 100,000 clones, more than 75% found once. The sample consisted of peripheral blood, taken from a patient treated with radiotherapy plus ipilimumab. The receptor set was obtained from a human donor with non-small cell lung cancer who had a partial response to radiotherapy plus ipilimumab. CDR3s include the opening cysteine and the closing phenylalanine or tryptophan. Fields, in order: J gene, D gene, V gene, clone size, CDR3 DNA, CDR3 protein. A D gene is named only where the DNA matches it firmly. Expanded clones are given a class, and other clones once, few, many or no size at all.

>TRBJ1-2|NA|TRBV28|NA
TGTGCCAGCAGTCCCACCGGGTCCCTTATAAACTATGGCTACACCTTC
CASSPTGSLINYGYTF
>TRBJ1-2|NA|TRBV18|NA
TGTGCCAGCTCACCAAACAGGATGGGCTATGGCTACACCTTC
CASSPNRMGYGYTF
>TRBJ2-7|NA|TRBV5-1|NA
TGCGCCAGCAGCTTGGCCCTCTCCTACGAGCAGTACTTC
CASSLALSYEQYF
>TRBJ1-1|NA|TRBV12-1|NA
TGTGCCAGCAGCTTTAAGGGTTCGGACAGGGGAAATACTGAAGCTTTCTTT
CASSFKGSDRGNTEAFF
>TRBJ2-3|TRBD2|TRBV7-3|NA
TGTGCCAGCAGCTTAGGGTTGGCTAGCGGGAGGGCAGATACGCAGTATTTT
CASSLGLASGRADTQYF
>TRBJ2-7|TRBD1|TRBV6-5|once
TGTGCCAGCAGCCCGGGACAGGGGATGGGCGAGCAGTACTTC
CASSPGQGMGEQYF
>TRBJ1-1|NA|TRBV4-2|NA
TGTGCCAGCAGCCGGCCGGACAGTATGAACACTGAAGCTTTCTTT
CASSRPDSMNTEAFF
>TRBJ2-5|NA|TRBV4-1|once
TGCGCCAGCAGCCAACGCCCTGTAAGCTATGAATTCGAGACCCAGTACTTC
CASSQRPVSYEFETQYF
>TRBJ2-5|TRBD2|TRBV29-1|NA
TGCAGCGTTGCCCCGGGGACTAGCGGTGCGGAGACCCAGTACTTC
CSVAPGTSGAETQYF
>TRBJ1-2|TRBD1|TRBV19|once
TGTGCCAGTAGTCTAGGGACAGGGTATGGCTACACCTTC
CASSLGTGYGYTF
>TRBJ1-5|TRBD1|TRBV5-1|NA
TGCGCCAGCAGCTTGACAGGGGAGATCAATCAGCCCCAGCATTTT
CASSLTGEINQPQHF
>TRBJ2-7|TRBD1|TRBV9|NA
TGTGCCAGCAGCCTTGGGACAGATCCCTCCTACGAGCAGTACTTC
CASSLGTDPSYEQYF
>TRBJ2-3|TRBD2|TRBV7-6|NA
TGTGCCAGCAGCTTTGTAGCGGGAGGCACAGATACGCAGTATTTT
CASSFVAGGTDTQYF
>TRBJ2-7|TRBD1|TRBV7-9|NA
TGTGCCAGCAGCTTAGAGGGGACAGTCCTTTACTTC
CASSLEGTVLYF
>TRBJ1-1|NA|TRBV28|once
TGTGCCAGCAGCCGAAGTACCCCCCGCGGAGCTTTCTTT
CASSRSTPRGAFF
>TRBJ1-5|NA|TRBV6-5|NA
TGTGCCAGCAGCATAGCTTCGGACAGTCATCAGCCCCAGCATTTT
CASSIASDSHQPQHF
>TRBJ1-5|NA|TRBV6-5|NA
TGTGCCAGCAGCTCGGGGGGACGACAGCCCCAGCATTTT
CASSSGGRQPQHF
>TRBJ2-3|NA|TRBV6-1|NA
TGTGCCAGCAGTGAAGCGCGGAGGACCGGCGCAGATACGCAGTATTTT
CASSEARRTGADTQYF
>TRBJ1-2|TRBD1|TRBV18|few
TGTGCCAGCTCGCCAGGGACAGGAGCTAACTATGGCTACACCTTC
CASSPGTGANYGYTF
>TRBJ1-2|NA|TRBV5-1|NA
TGCGCCAGCAGCCAGGAGGGACTCCCCTTTGGTATTTCGACCTTC
CASSQEGLPFGISTF
>TRBJ2-3|NA|TRBV19|NA
TGTGCCAGTAGTACCCTTCAGGGGACAGATACGCAGTATTTT
CASSTLQGTDTQYF
>TRBJ2-7|TRBD2|TRBV11-2|NA
TGTGCCAGCAGCGTAGGACTAGCGGGAAGTGGCTACGAGCAGTACTTC
CASSVGLAGSGYEQYF
>TRBJ1-2|TRBD1|TRBV18|NA
TGTGCCAGCTCACCACCCGTGGGACAGGGGGCGCAGGGCTACACCTTC
CASSPPVGQGAQGYTF
>TRBJ1-1|NA|TRBV27|NA
TGTGCCAGCACCCCTTTCAACATGAACACTGAAGCTTTCTTT
CASTPFNMNTEAFF
>TRBJ2-1|TRBD2|TRBV11-2|NA
TGTGCCAGCAGTTCAACTAGCGGGAGAGCCTACAATGAGCAGTTCTTC
CASSSTSGRAYNEQFF
>TRBJ1-5|NA|TRBV5-8|NA
TGTGCCAGCAGCCCCCGGGATGGAAAGGGAAGCAATCAGCCCCAGCATTTT
CASSPRDGKGSNQPQHF
>TRBJ1-2|TRBD1|TRBV5-5|once
TGTGCCAGCAGCCTAGAAGCCAACAGGGGGATTGGCTACACCTTC
CASSLEANRGIGYTF
>TRBJ2-7|NA|TRBV28|NA
TGTGCCAGCAGTTTAGCAGGGATGATTGCGAGGGAGCAGTACTTC
CASSLAGMIAREQYF
>TRBJ2-2|TRBD1|TRBV7-9|NA
TGTGCCAGCAGTCGGACAGGGGGCGACACCGGGGAGCTGTTTTTT
CASSRTGGDTGELFF
>TRBJ2-1|TRBD2|TRBV6-6|NA
TGTGCCAGCAGTTCGGCTAGCGGGAGTACCAATGAGCAGTTCTTC
CASSSASGSTNEQFF
>TRBJ1-5|NA|TRBV7-2|NA
TGTGCCAGCAGCTTACAGGGAAGTCAGCCCCAGCATTTT
CASSLQGSQPQHF
>TRBJ1-2|NA|TRBV7-9|NA
TGTGCCAGCAGCTTAATCCCCTTCACAGACGGCTACACCTTC
CASSLIPFTDGYTF
>TRBJ2-5|TRBD2|TRBV11-2|once
TGTGCCAGCAGCGCAAATAGCGGGAGTAGGGGATGGGAGACCCAGTACTTC
CASSANSGSRGWETQYF
>TRBJ1-1|NA|TRBV10-3|NA
TGTGCCATCAGTGAGGGGCTCCACACTGAAGCTTTCTTT
CAISEGLHTEAFF
>TRBJ2-2|TRBD2|TRBV7-2|NA
TGTGCCAGCAGCTTAGGACTAGCGGCCGCGACGTTTTTT
CASSLGLAAATFF
>TRBJ2-1|TRBD2|TRBV14|NA
TGTGCCAGCAGCCCCTTTACTCTTACTAGCGGGAGCTCCTACAATGAGCAGTTCTTC
CASSPFTLTSGSSYNEQFF
>TRBJ1-1|TRBD1|TRBV6-1|NA
TGTGCCAGCTTGGACAGGGGGTCGAACACTGAAGCTTTCTTT
CASLDRGSNTEAFF
>TRBJ1-5|NA|TRBV30|NA
TGTGCCTGGAGTGCCGGAGGCAATCAGCCCCAGCATTTT
CAWSAGGNQPQHF
>TRBJ2-2|TRBD2|TRBV5-4|NA
TGTGCCAGCAGCCCCGGGACTAGCGGGAAGACGTTTTCGAACACCGGGGAGCTGTTTTTT
CASSPGTSGKTFSNTGELFF
>TRBJ1-3|NA|TRBV5-8|NA
TGTGCCAGCAGCTTCACGGTGACTGGAAACACCATATATTTT
CASSFTVTGNTIYF
>TRBJ2-7|NA|TRBV28|NA
TGTGCCAGCACCATCGGGCAGGGCTCCTACGAGCAGTACTTC
CASTIGQGSYEQYF
>TRBJ2-1|TRBD2|TRBV7-3|once
TGTGCCAGCAGCTTGACTAGCGCGTCCTACAATGAGCAGTTCTTC
CASSLTSASYNEQFF
>TRBJ2-7|TRBD2|TRBV19|NA
TGTGCCAGTAGTCGGACTAGCGGGAGTTTATCCTACGAGCAGTACTTC
CASSRTSGSLSYEQYF
>TRBJ2-3|TRBD1|TRBV27|NA
TGTGCCAGCAGTCCCCGGACAGGAGAAACAGATACGCAGTATTTT
CASSPRTGETDTQYF
>TRBJ2-7|NA|TRBV2|NA
TGTGCCAGCAGGCGGGGCTCCTACGAGCAGTACTTC
CASRRGSYEQYF
>TRBJ2-3|TRBD2|TRBV19|NA
TGTGCCAGTAGTATTTTCCTAGCGGACCTTAGCACAGATACGCAGTATTTT
CASSIFLADLSTDTQYF
>TRBJ2-5|TRBD2|TRBV5-1|once
TGCGCCAGCAGCTTACCAGCGGGAGGCAGAGAGACCCAGTACTTC
CASSLPAGGRETQYF
>TRBJ1-2|TRBD1|TRBV6-6|NA
TGTGCCAGCAGCCTACAGGGGTCTGGCTACACCTTC
CASSLQGSGYTF
>TRBJ2-1|TRBD2|TRBV5-1|NA
TGCGCCAGCAGCTTGCCCCAGCGGGAGTCCTACAATGAGCAGTTCTTC
CASSLPQRESYNEQFF
>TRBJ2-3|TRBD2|TRBV11-2|NA
TGTGCCAGCAGTAGCGGGAGAGGAGATACGCAGTATTTT
CASSSGRGDTQYF
>TRBJ1-1|NA|TRBV6-5|NA
TGTGCCAGCAGTTACGACAGTGGGAACACTGAAGCTTTCTTT
CASSYDSGNTEAFF
>TRBJ2-5|TRBD2|TRBV11-3|NA
TGTGCCAGCAGCTTAGGCGGGGGGCAAGAGACCCAGTACTTC
CASSLGGGQETQYF
>TRBJ2-3|NA|TRBV4-2|NA
TGTGCCAGCAGCCCAGGCTCGCCGGATACGCAGTATTTT
CASSPGSPDTQYF
>TRBJ2-7|NA|TRBV29-1|NA
TGCAGCGTTGTAGGGGACACCCTCTACGAGCAGTACTTC
CSVVGDTLYEQYF
>TRBJ1-2|NA|TRBV4-2|NA
TGTGCCAGCAGCTTGGAGGGCTACGGGGGAGGCTACACCTTC
CASSLEGYGGGYTF